The present TCR beta chain was sequenced within a study of siplizumab effects on memory and regulatory T cells. Notes on this clone: Its specificity is unknown.

TCRdb keeps only in-frame clones here, not all; method: immunoSEQ multiplex PCR. The table shows about 87,000 clones, with about 87% occurring only once. Study-wide results and limits: In siplizumab cultures, the suppressive function of proliferating Tregs remained unconfirmed. Naive versus memory phenotype went unassigned for roughly 80-96% of proliferating CD4+ or CD8+ clones.

The sequencing input was CD4+ T cells sorted from blood. The receptor's source is a human donor in good health.

The CDR3 loop reads CASSRFTDTQYF. CDR3 nucleotides: TGCGCCAGCAGTCGGTTCACAGATACGCAGTATTTT. This rearrangement joins TRBV23-1 to TRBJ2-3; D uncertain. TRBV23-1 is an open reading frame, and its role is uncertain. The CDR3 totals 12 residues. With 4 bases removed from V and 2 bases from J, the gap between germline ends came to 4 bases.